Listed below are T cell receptor beta chains from one sample, sequenced in a study of CD8 T cells in ankylosing spondylitis. TCRdb passed the 5' RACE reads through MiXCR, listing each CDR3 protein once. This table holds some 87,000 distinct CDR3 sequences, about 9% found once. The sequenced sample was blood, either unsorted or a sorted T cell fraction (not recorded which). Receptor source: a male donor with ankylosing spondylitis or in good health (not recorded which). Both conserved end residues are part of each CDR3. The D gene is left open where the match is weak. The size entry gives how often the clone was seen (once, few, many) or a class if it is expanded.

>TRBV7-6|many|TRBD1|TRBJ2-5
TGTGCCAGCAGCTTCGGGACAGCGGAGACCCAGTACTTC
CASSFGTAETQYF
>TRBV29-1|many|.|TRBJ1-1
TGCAGCGTTCGGGGGCGCGGCACTGAAGCTTTCTTT
CSVRGRGTEAFF
>TRBV5-5|many|TRBD1|TRBJ1-1
TGTGCCAGCAGGGGCTACAGGGGGGCGGAAGGGACTGAAGCTTTCTTT
CASRGYRGAEGTEAFF
>TRBV20-1|many|.|TRBJ2-5
TGCAGTGCTAGAGATCCCGGGACCTTGCGTGAGACCCAGTACTTC
CSARDPGTLRETQYF
>TRBV12-3/TRBV12-4|many|.|TRBJ1-2
TGTGCCAGCAGTTTGATGGGACGGATTAACTATGGCTACACCTTC
CASSLMGRINYGYTF
>TRBV2|many|.|TRBJ2-3
TGTGCCAGCAGTGAGAGAGGCACCGGGACAGATACGCAGTATTTT
CASSERGTGTDTQYF
>TRBV20-1|many|.|TRBJ1-5
TGCAGTGCTAGTTTCAGGGGATGGAATCAGCCCCAGCATTTT
CSASFRGWNQPQHF
>TRBV7-2|few|TRBD2|TRBJ2-1
TGTGCCAGCAGCTTAAGACGACTAGCGGCGAGGAGTGAGCAGTTCTTC
CASSLRRLAARSEQFF
>TRBV12-3/TRBV12-4|many|TRBD1|TRBJ1-6
TGTGCCAGCAGTTCTCGGGGGACAGGGAATTCACCCCTCCACTTT
CASSSRGTGNSPLHF
>TRBV7-3|many|TRBD1|TRBJ1-2
TGTGCCAGCAGCCGGGACAGGGGATATTCTAACTATGGCTACACCTTC
CASSRDRGYSNYGYTF
>TRBV29-1|many|.|TRBJ2-3
TGCAGCGTTCAGGCCTCTAGCACAGATACGCAGTATTTT
CSVQASSTDTQYF
>TRBV24-1|many|.|TRBJ2-7
TGTGCCACCCAGCAAAAAAGCTCCTACGAGCAGTACTTC
CATQQKSSYEQYF
>TRBV6-5|many|.|TRBJ2-5
TGTGCCAGCAGACTACAGGGTGGCGGGGAGACCCAGTACTTC
CASRLQGGGETQYF
>TRBV9|many|TRBD1|TRBJ2-7
TGTGCCAGCAGCGTACTGGGACAGGGGCACGAGCAGTACTTC
CASSVLGQGHEQYF
>TRBV18|many|.|TRBJ2-4
TGTGCCAGCTCACCACAAGCAGGGGGGGATGAGTGGTACTTC
CASSPQAGGDEWYF
>TRBV5-1|many|.|TRBJ2-3
TGCGCCAGCAGCTTGGGGGCCACTAGCACAGATACGCAGTATTTT
CASSLGATSTDTQYF
>TRBV29-1|many|TRBD1|TRBJ1-2
TGCAGCGTCCTTCGCCCGGGACAGGGGGCGAGAGGCTACACCTTC
CSVLRPGQGARGYTF